What follows are 19 T cell receptor beta chains derived from one specimen sequenced in a study of Graves' ophthalmopathy and Graves' hyperthyroidism. The study amplified TCR beta CDR3 regions using RNA transcripts. Second-round multiplex PCR came after a first-round RT-PCR that employed HTBI primers. TCRdb used MiXCR to reprocess the multiplex PCR reads, holding one entry per CDR3 protein. Altogether approximately 500,000 distinct CDR3 sequences are present, around 15% being singletons, with the ten largest covering 8% to 10%. Sequencing was performed on blood. The receptor set was obtained from a woman aged 25 to 45 with Graves' ophthalmopathy.

This clonotype was recorded many times. The genes are TRBV5-1 and TRBJ2-7; either TRBD1 or TRBD2 may supply D (5 bases each). Germline CDR1 and CDR2: SGHRS and YFSETQ. The V end lost 4 bases, the J end lost 0 bases, and 11 bases lay between the germline ends. The CDR3 is 14 amino acids. The CDR3 region is CASSPRGPSYEQYF. The CDR3, as DNA: TGCGCCAGCAGCCCTCGGGGCCCCTCCTACGAGCAGTACTTC.

This clonotype has ten or more counts. The J gene is TRBJ2-5, the V gene TRBV12-3 or TRBV12-4; D gene uncertain. Between the trimmed V and J ends, which lost 6 bases and 5 bases, there was a span of 10 bases. CDR3 length equals 12 residues. CDR3 coding DNA: TGTGCCAGCAGAACAGAGGCCGAGACCCAGTACTTC. Amino acid sequence: CASRTEAETQYF.

DNA of the CDR3: TGTGCCAGCAGCCTACGGACCCTACTGGCGCTTGAAGCTTTCTTT. Residues: CASSLRTLLALEAFF. The chain recombines TRBV13 with TRBJ1-1; D remains ambiguous. Germline V gives CDR1 PRHDT, CDR2 FYEKMQ (reference sequence). Trimming removed 5 bases at V and 7 bases at J, with 20 bases between. The CDR3 extends over 15 amino acids.

This clonotype was recorded many times. V is TRBV20-1 and J is TRBJ1-2, with D tentatively TRBD1 (5 bases). V lost 0 bases to trimming and J lost 4 bases, with 6 bases between them. The CDR3 sequence is 12 residues long. Per germline, CDR1 DFQATT and CDR2 SNEGSKA (reference sequence). DNA for the CDR3: TGCAGTGCTAGAGACGACAGCTATGGCTACACCTTC. Translating gives CSARDDSYGYTF.

This clonotype was picked up many times. The chain links TRBV4-1 to TRBJ1-3; D unresolved. Germline loops: CDR1 MGHRA, CDR2 YSYEKL. The germline V and J ends were trimmed by 5 bases and 0 bases, with 11 bases remaining between them. The CDR3 runs 15 residues. CDR3 coding DNA: TGCGCCAGCAGCTTGGAACGGGGCTCTGGAAACACCATATATTTT. Translated, it gives CASSLERGSGNTIYF.

The count of this clonotype is one. The chain recombines TRBV6-5 with TRBJ2-2, with D hard to call. This CDR3 contains 16 residues. Germline CDR1 MNHEY, CDR2 SVGAGI. Trimming cost V 0 bases and J 1 base, with 9 bases left between them. CDR3 sequence (DNA): TGTGCCAGCAGTTACTCTTGGCGGAGGAACACCGGGGAGCTGTTTTTT. It translates to CASSYSWRRNTGELFF.

This clonotype has ten or more counts. The chain employs TRBV28 and TRBJ1-2; D is uncertain. Germline V gives CDR1 MDHEN, CDR2 SYDVKM. The ends were cut back, 9 bases at V and 7 bases at J, with 12 bases in the middle. The CDR3 has 11 residues. The CDR3 sequence is CASSGYTGYTF. The CDR3 coding sequence is TGTGCCAGTTCGGGGTATACTGGCTACACCTTC.

This clonotype is a singleton in its sample. The chain joins TRBV20-1 to TRBJ2-6; 7 nucleotides line up with TRBD2. The CDR3 spans 17 residues. V gave up 8 bases and J gave up 1 base; unmatched junction bases: 14. Germline-derived CDR1 and CDR2 are DFQATT and SNEGSKA (reference sequence). CDR3 in amino acids: CSTGTGGSESGANVLTF. CDR3 in DNA: TGCAGTACCGGAACGGGCGGGAGCGAGTCTGGGGCCAACGTCCTGACTTTC.

This clonotype has a count of ten or more. This sequence joins TRBV28 and TRBJ1-1; D is ambiguous. Looked up from germline, CDR1 is MDHEN and CDR2 is SYDVKM. Trimming stripped 6 bases from V and 4 bases from J, with 18 bases between. The CDR3 is 15 residues long. CDR3 residues: CASRVRRAWITEAFF. For the CDR3, the DNA is TGTGCCAGCAGGGTTCGTAGAGCTTGGATCACTGAAGCTTTCTTT.

This clonotype was recorded at least ten times. The CDR3 reads CASSYRGRAYEQYF. Here the CDR3 DNA reads TGTGCCAGCAGTTACCGGGGAAGGGCCTACGAGCAGTACTTC. The chain links TRBV6-5 to TRBJ2-7; D may be TRBD2 (5 bases). Germline CDR1 reads MNHEY; CDR2 reads SVGAGI. There are 14 residues in the CDR3. Trimming shortened V by 2 bases and J by 2 bases, and 10 bases separated the two germline ends.

This clonotype was counted ten times or more. This CDR3 reads CASSYRTDYTEAFF. CDR3 DNA: TGCGCCAGCAGCTACCGGACGGATTACACTGAAGCTTTCTTT. The chain has TRBV4-1 and TRBJ1-1, with no clear D. The V gene lost 5 bases and the J gene lost 3 bases, with 13 bases spanning the gap. CDR1 MGHRA and CDR2 YSYEKL come from the germline V gene. The CDR3 is 14 residues long.

This chain links TRBV6-1 with TRBJ1-5; no clear D. Trimming took off 8 bases at V and 3 bases at J, with 11 bases between the two ends. The germline CDR1 and CDR2 sequences are MNHNS and SASEGT. The CDR3 sequence is 13 residues long. The CDR3 loop reads CASHRTFNQPQHF. The CDR3 DNA reads as TGTGCCAGCCATAGGACGTTCAATCAGCCCCAGCATTTT.

This clonotype was detected ten times or more. The V gene is TRBV12-3 or TRBV12-4, the J gene TRBJ2-7; D possibly matches TRBD1 or TRBD2 (6 bases each). Trimming removed 7 bases from V and 6 bases from J, with 19 bases in between. CDR3 size: 14 residues. CDR3 DNA sequence: TGTGCCAGCACCTTAGGGGGGTTGGGGTTCGAGCAGTACTTC. Protein sequence: CASTLGGLGFEQYF.

This clonotype turned up a few times. The chain carries TRBV7-3 and TRBJ1-1; no clear D. This CDR3 has 16 amino acids. Germline-derived CDR1 and CDR2 are SGHTA and FQGTGA. V was trimmed by 1 base and J by 5 bases, leaving 17 bases between them. CDR3 nucleotides: TGTGCCAGCAGCTTAAACGCAGGCGGGGTAAAGACTGAAGCTTTCTTT. This sequence encodes CASSLNAGGVKTEAFF. Looking up the rest from reference TRBV7-3 and TRBJ1-1 gives the full variable domain: GAGVSQTPSNKVTEKGKYVELRCDPISGHTALYWYRQSLGQGPEFLIYFQGTGAADDSGLPNDRFFAVRPEGSVSTLKIQRTERGDSAVYLCASSLNAGGVKTEAFFGQGTRLTVV.

Only a few counts were recorded for this clonotype. The chain employs TRBV28 and TRBJ1-5; no reliable D call. V was shortened by 5 bases and J by 4 bases, with 6 bases between the two germline ends. Germline V lookup: CDR1 MDHEN, CDR2 SYDVKM. The CDR3 extends over 12 amino acids. CDR3 nucleotides: TGTGCCAGCAGTCAACCGAATCAGCCCCAGCATTTT. Its translation is CASSQPNQPQHF.

This clonotype came up many times. The chain has TRBV6-2 or TRBV6-3 and TRBJ1-5; unclear D gene. V lost 6 bases and J lost 0, with 9 bases in between. This CDR3 contains 14 residues. Germline-derived CDR1 and CDR2 are MNHEY and SVGEGT. This CDR3 is CASRWGYSNQPQHF. The DNA for the CDR3 is TGTGCCAGCAGATGGGGTTATAGCAATCAGCCCCAGCATTTT.

This clonotype was counted at least ten times. The genes are TRBV20-1 and TRBJ2-7; D tentatively reads TRBD1 or TRBD2 (5 bases each). The V end was cut by 0 bases, the J end by 0 bases, with 12 bases between. The CDR3 has 15 residues. Germline assignment: CDR1 DFQATT and CDR2 SNEGSKA (reference sequence). CDR3 nucleotides: TGCAGTGCTAGAGATCCCGGGGCTCACTCCTACGAGCAGTACTTC. It yields the protein CSARDPGAHSYEQYF.

This chain uses TRBV14 with TRBJ2-2, with TRBD1 identical over 7 bases. V shed 3 bases and J 3 bases; nucleotides not matched to a gene: 7. Germline CDR1 SGHDN, CDR2 FVKESK. The CDR3 length is 16 residues. The CDR3 region has the DNA TGTGCCAGCAGCCACAAGGGACAGACCCACACCGGGGAGCTGTTTTTT. This codes for CASSHKGQTHTGELFF.

This clonotype occurred many times. The chain couples TRBV11-2 to TRBJ2-5; no definite D call. In germline, CDR1 is SGHAT, CDR2 FQNNGV. The CDR3 has 14 residues. The germline V and J ends were trimmed by 5 bases and 5 bases, with 15 bases remaining between them. CDR3 sequence: CASSAPAWMETQYF. In DNA form, the CDR3 reads TGTGCCAGCAGCGCCCCGGCCTGGATGGAGACCCAGTACTTC.